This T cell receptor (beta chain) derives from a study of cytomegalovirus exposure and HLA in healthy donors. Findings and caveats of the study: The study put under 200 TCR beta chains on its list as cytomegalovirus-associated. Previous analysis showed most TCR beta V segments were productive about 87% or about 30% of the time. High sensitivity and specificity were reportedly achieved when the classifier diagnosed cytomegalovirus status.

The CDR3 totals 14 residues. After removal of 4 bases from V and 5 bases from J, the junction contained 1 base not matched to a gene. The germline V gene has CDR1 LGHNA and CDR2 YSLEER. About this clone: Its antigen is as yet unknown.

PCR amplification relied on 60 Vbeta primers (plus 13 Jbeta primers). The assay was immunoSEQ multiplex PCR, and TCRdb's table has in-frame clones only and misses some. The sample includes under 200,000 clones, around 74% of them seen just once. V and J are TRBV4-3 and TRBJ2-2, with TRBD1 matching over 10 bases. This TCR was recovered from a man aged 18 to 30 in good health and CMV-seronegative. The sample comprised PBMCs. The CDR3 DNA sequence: TGCGCCAGCAGCCGACAGGGGGCGACCGGGGAGCTGTTTTTT. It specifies CASSRQGATGELFF.